The 18 T cell receptor beta chains in this list originate from one sample, sequenced in a study of cytomegalovirus exposure and HLA in healthy donors. In the PCR, 60 Vbeta and 13 Jbeta primers were used. Sequenced by immunoSEQ multiplex PCR; TCRdb stores in-frame clones only, minus some. The table has tens of thousands of clones, roughly three quarters seen once; the top ten hold about 8%. Sequencing input: PBMCs. The receptor source for this set is a woman aged 25 to 39 in good health and CMV-seropositive.

The V call is TRBV10-3, the J call TRBJ2-7; D uncertain. This CDR3 is built from 11 residues. Trimming took off 5 bases at V and 1 base at J, with 3 bases between the two ends. Germline V gives CDR1 ENHRY, CDR2 SYGVKD. CDR3 DNA sequence: TGTGCCATCAGTCCTTCCTACGAGCAGTACTTC. This codes for CAISPSYEQYF.

The gene calls are TRBV18 and TRBJ1-5; D may be TRBD1 (6 bases). The CDR3 consists of 13 residues. V lost 5 bases to trimming and J lost 7 bases, with 12 bases between them. CDR1 is KGHSH and CDR2 is LQKENI in the germline V gene. The CDR3 coding sequence is TGTGCCAGCTCATCGGACAGTCAGCAGCCCCAGCATTTT. This encodes CASSSDSQQPQHF.

V gene TRBV7-8 combines with J gene TRBJ1-1; D perhaps matches TRBD1 (6 bases). V shed 5 bases and J shed 8 bases, with 15 bases lying between them. Per the germline V gene, CDR1 is SGHVS and CDR2 is FQNEAQ. The CDR3 covers 13 residues. CDR3 DNA sequence: TGTGCCAGCAGCGCCTGGACAGCCACCGAAGCTTTCTTT. This sequence encodes CASSAWTATEAFF.

As regards this clone: The sample carries other DNA sequences with the same CDR3. This chain links TRBV18 with TRBJ2-1, with a weak D call TRBD2 (5 bases). Germline V CDR1 and CDR2: KGHSH, LQKENI. The ends were cut back, 4 bases at V and 8 bases at J, with 15 bases in the middle. This CDR3 comprises 14 residues. The CDR3 bases are TGTGCCAGCTCACATGGCGGGTGGGCCGATGAGCAGTTCTTC. The encoded protein is CASSHGGWADEQFF. Variable domain in full (rest from reference TRBV18 and TRBJ2-1): NAGVMQNPRHLVRRRGQEARLRCSPMKGHSHVYWYRQLPEEGLKFMVYLQKENIIDESGMPKERFSAEFPKEGPSILRIQQVVRGDSAAYFCASSHGGWADEQFFGPGTRLTVL.

J is TRBJ2-1 and V is TRBV6-1; no clear D gene. CDR3 length: 12 amino acids. Germline-derived CDR1 and CDR2 are MNHNS and SASEGT. Trimming took off 11 bases at V and 4 bases at J, with 12 bases between the two ends. Here the CDR3 reads CAGGPPYNEQFF. CDR3 in DNA: TGTGCCGGCGGCCCCCCATACAATGAGCAGTTCTTC.

The V gene is TRBV2, the J gene TRBJ1-2, with D uncertain. CDR1 SNHLY and CDR2 FYNNEI come from the germline V gene. The CDR3 is 15 amino acids. Trimming pared 4 bases from V and 0 bases from J, leaving 12 bases between. In DNA, the CDR3 is TGTGCCAGCAGTGTCTTATCAGGCTCTAACTATGGCTACACCTTC. Translation gives CASSVLSGSNYGYTF.

This clone is a singleton in its sample. The chain is built from TRBV29-1 and TRBJ1-1; 8 bases map to TRBD1. V gave up 7 bases and J gave up 6 bases; unmatched junction bases: 13. This CDR3 is built from 14 residues. Germline values: CDR1 SQVTM, CDR2 ANQGSEA. This CDR3 is CSGKQGEGGSEAFF. The CDR3 region has the DNA TGCAGCGGGAAACAGGGGGAGGGTGGCTCTGAAGCTTTCTTT.

This clone occurred a few times. The chain recombines TRBV28 with TRBJ1-5; 7 nucleotides align to TRBD1. Germline values: CDR1 MDHEN, CDR2 SYDVKM. Losses at the gene ends were 6 bases for V and 5 bases for J; bases not matched to a gene: 7. The CDR3 has 14 amino acids. The CDR3 region is CASSPTGFHQPQHF. Written as DNA, the CDR3 is TGTGCCAGCAGCCCGACAGGGTTCCATCAGCCCCAGCATTTT.

The chain carries TRBV28 and TRBJ2-3; tentatively, D is TRBD2 (6 bases). CDR1 and CDR2 (germline): MDHEN, SYDVKM. Trimming took off 5 bases at V and 7 bases at J, with 16 bases between the two ends. This CDR3 region has 14 residues. The CDR3 region is CASSDGTWGNTQYF. The DNA for the CDR3 is TGTGCCAGCAGTGACGGGACTTGGGGAAATACGCAGTATTTT.

The chain recombines TRBV6-1 with TRBJ1-1; D may be TRBD1 (6 bases). Germline V gene lookup returns CDR1 MNHNS and CDR2 SASEGT. The CDR3 is made up of 13 amino acids. Deletions cut 6 bases from V and 4 bases from J, with 12 bases between. In DNA, the CDR3 is TGTGCCAGCAGCCGAAACAGGGTCACTGAAGCTTTCTTT. This gives the protein CASSRNRVTEAFF.

The chain is built from TRBV7-9 and TRBJ2-2, with 8 bases lining up with TRBD1. After removal of 5 bases from V and 13 bases from J, the junction contained 6 bases not matched to a gene. The CDR3 runs to 12 residues. The germline gives CDR1 SEHNR, CDR2 FQNEAQ (reference sequence). This CDR3 reads CASSPRTGRLFF. The CDR3 region has the DNA TGTGCCAGCAGCCCGCGGACAGGGCGGCTGTTTTTT.

This chain connects TRBV7-3 to TRBJ2-1, with 10 bases fitting TRBD2. Germline values: CDR1 SGHTA, CDR2 FQGTGA. The CDR3 extends over 15 amino acids. Trimming removed 5 bases from V and 6 bases from J; junction bases left unmatched: 7. CDR3 sequence reads: CASSPRTSGLNEQFF. CDR3 coding DNA: TGTGCCAGCAGCCCCCGGACTAGCGGCCTCAATGAGCAGTTCTTC.

The chain has TRBV5-4 and TRBJ1-1; D not resolved. Germline CDR1 is SGHNT and CDR2 is YYREEE (reference sequence). The germline V and J ends were trimmed by 0 bases and 7 bases, with 10 bases remaining between them. This CDR3 is 13 amino acids long. The CDR3 region has the DNA TGTGCCAGCAGCTTGGGTGGAGAGAATGAAGCTTTCTTT. Translated, it gives CASSLGGENEAFF.

V gene TRBV18 combines with J gene TRBJ2-7; 10 nucleotides match TRBD1. The CDR3 consists of 14 residues. Germline loops: CDR1 KGHSH, CDR2 LQKENI. Trimming at V came to 6 bases and at J to 2 bases, leaving 4 bases not matched to a gene. CDR3 coding DNA: TGTGCCAGCTCCCCGACAGGGGGCGCCTACGAGCAGTACTTC. Translating it yields CASSPTGGAYEQYF. Filled out from reference TRBV18 and TRBJ2-7, the complete variable domain reads NAGVMQNPRHLVRRRGQEARLRCSPMKGHSHVYWYRQLPEEGLKFMVYLQKENIIDESGMPKERFSAEFPKEGPSILRIQQVVRGDSAAYFCASSPTGGAYEQYFGPGTRLTVT.

CDR3 sequence (DNA): TGCGCCAGCAGCCAAGATGCCCACTCCTCGGACAGGGGCGAGCAGTACTTC. The encoded protein is CASSQDAHSSDRGEQYF. This chain links TRBV4-1 with TRBJ2-7; 9 bases are shared with TRBD1. CDR1 is MGHRA and CDR2 is YSYEKL in the germline V gene. The CDR3 runs 17 residues. The V gene end was trimmed by 0 bases and the J gene end by 6 bases; junction bases not matched to a gene: 12.

This clone has a single count. The chain recombines TRBV28 with TRBJ1-4; D is unresolved. The CDR3 totals 14 residues. The V end lost 2 bases, the J end lost 5 bases, and 9 bases lay between the germline ends. CDR1 is MDHEN, CDR2 SYDVKM, per germline. DNA for the CDR3: TGTGCCAGCAGTTTAACCGGCGGGAATGAAAAACTGTTTTTT. Residues: CASSLTGGNEKLFF.

This chain links TRBV6-5 with TRBJ2-5; 11 positions match TRBD2. The trim removed 4 bases at V and 5 bases at J, leaving 6 bases unmatched. Germline CDR1 reads MNHEY; CDR2 reads SVGAGI. CDR3 length equals 15 residues. The CDR3 DNA reads as TGTGCCAGCAGTTCCACTAGCGGGGGAAGGGAGACCCAGTACTTC. This encodes CASSSTSGGRETQYF.

This clone was counted between two and nine times. The V and J genes are TRBV18 and TRBJ2-1, with 9 bases matching TRBD1. The CDR3 consists of 17 residues. Trimming at V came to 3 bases and at J to 1 base, leaving 7 bases not matched to a gene. Per germline, CDR1 KGHSH and CDR2 LQKENI. DNA of the CDR3: TGTGCCAGCTCACCGGGACAGGGAACGGGATCCTACAATGAGCAGTTCTTC. This gives the protein CASSPGQGTGSYNEQFF.